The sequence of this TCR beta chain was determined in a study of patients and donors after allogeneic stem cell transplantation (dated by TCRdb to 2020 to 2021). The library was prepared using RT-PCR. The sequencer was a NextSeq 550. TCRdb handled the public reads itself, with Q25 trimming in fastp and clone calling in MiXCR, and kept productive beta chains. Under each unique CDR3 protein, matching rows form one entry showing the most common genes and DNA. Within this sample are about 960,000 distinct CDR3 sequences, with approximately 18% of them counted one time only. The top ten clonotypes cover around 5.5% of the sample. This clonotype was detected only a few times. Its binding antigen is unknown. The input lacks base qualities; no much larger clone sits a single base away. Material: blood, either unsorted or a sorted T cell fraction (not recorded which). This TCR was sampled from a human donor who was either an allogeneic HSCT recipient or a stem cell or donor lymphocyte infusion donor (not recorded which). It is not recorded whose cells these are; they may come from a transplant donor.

At the DNA level, the sequence is TGTGCCAGCAGGGAAACAGGGGGCTATGGCTACACCTTC. Its protein reads: CASRETGGYGYTF. The V gene is TRBV9 and the J gene is TRBJ1-2; 8 junctional bases match TRBD1. V lost 5 bases and J lost 4 bases, and the count of bases not matched to a germline gene is 4. The cysteine opens and the phenylalanine closes a CDR3 of 13 amino acids. Of the read, only the CDR3 DNA is kept; its 39 bases are in frame from base 1. CDR1 and CDR2 were assigned from the germline V gene as SGDLS and YYNGEE.